This T cell receptor (beta chain) was recorded in a study of blood T cell repertoires in COVID-19. For the study at large: Samples came from the United States, Italy and Spain, spanning acute and convalescent COVID-19. Sources were T cells, B-cell-depleted T cells, or PBMCs; the material itself was cDNA or gDNA.

There are 13 residues in the CDR3. V dropped 7 bases and J dropped 9; count of bases not matched to a gene: 10. Germline loops: CDR1 SGHRS, CDR2 YFSETQ. Original handling: Amplification of reference gene primers was used by the study to estimate nucleated cell counts. The assay was immunoSEQ multiplex PCR, and TCRdb's table has in-frame clones only and misses some. That table supplies the V and J calls and clone size; D and trimming were determined from the DNA. The table has around 170,000 clones, 70% to 90% seen once; the top ten hold 7% to 10%. The source material was peripheral blood. The receptor was isolated from a man in his fifties with active or convalescent COVID-19. The chain links TRBV5-1 to TRBJ1-3; 7 bases agree with TRBD1. CDR3: CASQGDSPSTIYF. CDR3 coding DNA: TGCGCCAGCCAGGGGGACAGCCCCAGCACCATATATTTT.